This is a list of T cell receptor beta chains from one sample in a study of blood T cell repertoires in COVID-19. Produced via immunoSEQ multiplex PCR; TCRdb's table is partial and in-frame only. The table shows approximately 250,000 clones, with around 85% occurring only once. Sequenced: peripheral blood. These receptors came from an older woman with active or convalescent COVID-19. Each CDR3 is given with its conserved first and last residue. Each record gives: J gene, V gene, clone size, D gene, CDR3 DNA, CDR3 protein. A D gene is named only where the DNA matches it firmly. The size field is filled for only some rows; it gives once, few, many or a size class.

j_call: TRBJ2-1; v_call: TRBV24-1; clone_size: once; d_call: NA; cdr3_nt: TGTGCCACCAGTGATGGGGACTTCAACAATGAGCAGTTCTTC; cdr3_aa: CATSDGDFNNEQFF
j_call: TRBJ2-2; v_call: TRBV6-1; clone_size: few; d_call: NA; cdr3_nt: TGTGCCAGCAGTGGCCCGCGGCGCCCATCCGGCGGGGAGCTGTTTTTT; cdr3_aa: CASSGPRRPSGGELFF
j_call: TRBJ2-1; v_call: TRBV12-3/TRBV12-4; clone_size: NA; d_call: TRBD1; cdr3_nt: TGTGCCAGCAACAGGGGCCCCACCGATGGGTTCTTC; cdr3_aa: CASNRGPTDGFF
j_call: TRBJ2-1; v_call: TRBV19; clone_size: NA; d_call: TRBD2; cdr3_nt: TGTGCCAGTAGTATTGGGGGCGGGAGGGCCTTGGATGAGCAGTTCTTC; cdr3_aa: CASSIGGGRALDEQFF
j_call: TRBJ2-2; v_call: TRBV24-1; clone_size: NA; d_call: TRBD2; cdr3_nt: TGTGCCACCAGTAGGACTAGCGGGAACACCGGGGAGCTGTTTTTT; cdr3_aa: CATSRTSGNTGELFF
j_call: TRBJ2-1; v_call: TRBV19; clone_size: NA; d_call: TRBD2; cdr3_nt: TGTGCCAGTAGGCTAGCGGGGGGTGGGAATGAGCAGTTCTTC; cdr3_aa: CASRLAGGGNEQFF
j_call: TRBJ2-1; v_call: TRBV7-2; clone_size: NA; d_call: TRBD2; cdr3_nt: TGTGCCAGCAGCGCGGGACTAGTACCTCATGAGCAGTTCTTC; cdr3_aa: CASSAGLVPHEQFF
j_call: TRBJ2-1; v_call: TRBV30; clone_size: NA; d_call: TRBD2; cdr3_nt: TGTGCCTGGAGTGGCGGGACTAGTACCTACAATGAGCAGTTCTTC; cdr3_aa: CAWSGGTSTYNEQFF
j_call: TRBJ2-3; v_call: TRBV6-5; clone_size: once; d_call: NA; cdr3_nt: TGTGCCAGCAGTCCTCCCTTGGGGGGTCCAGATACGCAGTATTTT; cdr3_aa: CASSPPLGGPDTQYF
j_call: TRBJ2-3; v_call: TRBV6-4; clone_size: once; d_call: TRBD2; cdr3_nt: TGTGCCAGCAGTCCTAGGACTAGCGGGATCACAGATACGCAGTATTTT; cdr3_aa: CASSPRTSGITDTQYF
j_call: TRBJ2-3; v_call: TRBV7-9; clone_size: NA; d_call: NA; cdr3_nt: TGTGCCAGCAGCAACACAGGATCCAGCACAGATACGCAGTATTTT; cdr3_aa: CASSNTGSSTDTQYF
j_call: TRBJ2-1; v_call: TRBV7-2; clone_size: NA; d_call: TRBD2; cdr3_nt: TGTGCCAGCAGCTTAGGGTGGGCACTAGCGGGGGGATCCTACAATGAGCAGTTCTTC; cdr3_aa: CASSLGWALAGGSYNEQFF
j_call: TRBJ2-1; v_call: TRBV10-2; clone_size: NA; d_call: TRBD2; cdr3_nt: TGCGCCAGCTGTAGAAGCGGGGGGAACAATGAGCAGTTCTTC; cdr3_aa: CASCRSGGNNEQFF
j_call: TRBJ2-7; v_call: TRBV30; clone_size: NA; d_call: TRBD1; cdr3_nt: TGTGCCTGGAGTGTAGGATACAGGGGGCCCTACGAGCAGTACTTC; cdr3_aa: CAWSVGYRGPYEQYF
j_call: TRBJ1-1; v_call: TRBV19; clone_size: NA; d_call: NA; cdr3_nt: TGTGCCAGTAGTCTCAGGGGCACTGAAGCTTTCTTT; cdr3_aa: CASSLRGTEAFF
j_call: TRBJ2-1; v_call: TRBV5-4; clone_size: NA; d_call: NA; cdr3_nt: TGTGCCAGCACCCCTGGCCCCAGCTACAATGAGCAGTTCTTC; cdr3_aa: CASTPGPSYNEQFF
j_call: TRBJ1-6; v_call: TRBV27; clone_size: NA; d_call: TRBD1; cdr3_nt: TGTGCCAGCAGTTCTATCGGGACAGTTAATTCACCCCTCCACTTT; cdr3_aa: CASSSIGTVNSPLHF
j_call: TRBJ1-1; v_call: TRBV19; clone_size: NA; d_call: NA; cdr3_nt: TGTGCCAGTAGTACAAGCGGGGCGTCGACTGAAGCTTTCTTT; cdr3_aa: CASSTSGASTEAFF
j_call: TRBJ2-7; v_call: TRBV11-2; clone_size: NA; d_call: TRBD2; cdr3_nt: TGTGCCAGCAGCTTATCGGCTAGCGGGAGTTACGAGCAGTACTTC; cdr3_aa: CASSLSASGSYEQYF
j_call: TRBJ1-2; v_call: TRBV25-1; clone_size: NA; d_call: NA; cdr3_nt: TGTGCCAGCAGTGAGGGCTCCGGCCATGGCTACACCTTC; cdr3_aa: CASSEGSGHGYTF
j_call: TRBJ1-1; v_call: TRBV30; clone_size: NA; d_call: TRBD1; cdr3_nt: TGTGCCTGGAGTCTAACGACAGGGACCACTGAAGCTTTCTTT; cdr3_aa: CAWSLTTGTTEAFF
j_call: TRBJ1-6; v_call: TRBV7-9; clone_size: NA; d_call: TRBD1; cdr3_nt: TGTGCCAGCAGCAAAGCCGGGACAGGGGTGTATTCACCCCTCCACTTT; cdr3_aa: CASSKAGTGVYSPLHF
j_call: TRBJ1-4; v_call: TRBV6-5; clone_size: NA; d_call: NA; cdr3_nt: TGTGCCAGCAGTCGGGAGAAAGGTGAAAAACTGTTTTTT; cdr3_aa: CASSREKGEKLFF
j_call: TRBJ2-1; v_call: TRBV13; clone_size: NA; d_call: TRBD2; cdr3_nt: TGTGCCAGCAGCTCGGGACTAGCCTCCTACAATGAGCAGTTCTTC; cdr3_aa: CASSSGLASYNEQFF
j_call: TRBJ2-1; v_call: TRBV30; clone_size: NA; d_call: TRBD2; cdr3_nt: TGTGCCTGGGGAACGGGGACTAGCGGATACAATGAGCAGTTCTTC; cdr3_aa: CAWGTGTSGYNEQFF
j_call: TRBJ1-1; v_call: TRBV10-1; clone_size: NA; d_call: NA; cdr3_nt: TGCGCCACCAAGCGGGGGGCGAATACTGAAGCTTTCTTT; cdr3_aa: CATKRGANTEAFF
j_call: TRBJ1-2; v_call: TRBV6-5; clone_size: few; d_call: TRBD1; cdr3_nt: TGTGCCAGCAGGCCGGGACAGGGCTATGGCTACACCTTC; cdr3_aa: CASRPGQGYGYTF
j_call: TRBJ2-5; v_call: TRBV2; clone_size: NA; d_call: NA; cdr3_nt: TGTGCCAGCAGTGAAAGACTAGTAGGGGAGACCCAGTACTTC; cdr3_aa: CASSERLVGETQYF
j_call: TRBJ1-3; v_call: TRBV28; clone_size: NA; d_call: TRBD1; cdr3_nt: TGTGCCAGCACCCCGACAGGGCCAAACACCATATATTTT; cdr3_aa: CASTPTGPNTIYF
j_call: TRBJ1-1; v_call: TRBV30; clone_size: NA; d_call: NA; cdr3_nt: TGTGCCTGGGGGGAGGACGTCACTGAAGCTTTCTTT; cdr3_aa: CAWGEDVTEAFF
j_call: TRBJ2-2; v_call: TRBV21-1; clone_size: NA; d_call: NA; cdr3_nt: TGTGCCAGCAGCAAAGTGACCGATCCGAGGCAGGGGGTCTACACCGGGGAGCTGTTTTTT; cdr3_aa: CASSKVTDPRQGVYTGELFF
j_call: TRBJ1-6; v_call: TRBV6-1; clone_size: NA; d_call: TRBD1; cdr3_nt: TGTGCCAGCAGTGAAGTAGGATTGACAGGGTATAATTCACCCCTCCACTTT; cdr3_aa: CASSEVGLTGYNSPLHF
j_call: TRBJ2-5; v_call: TRBV28; clone_size: NA; d_call: TRBD2; cdr3_nt: TGTGCCAGCAGTAGCCCCGGGACTAGCGGGGGGGAGACCCAGTACTTC; cdr3_aa: CASSSPGTSGGETQYF
j_call: TRBJ1-2; v_call: TRBV2; clone_size: NA; d_call: NA; cdr3_nt: TGTGCCAGCAGTGAGGGGCCCAACTATGGCTACACCTTC; cdr3_aa: CASSEGPNYGYTF
j_call: TRBJ2-2; v_call: TRBV2; clone_size: NA; d_call: NA; cdr3_nt: TGTGCCACCACCGGGGGTCGGACCGGGGAGCTGTTTTTT; cdr3_aa: CATTGGRTGELFF
j_call: TRBJ2-3; v_call: TRBV2; clone_size: NA; d_call: TRBD2; cdr3_nt: TGTGCCAGCAGTGGGGTAGCGGGAGGGCCAGATACGCAGTATTTT; cdr3_aa: CASSGVAGGPDTQYF
j_call: TRBJ2-5; v_call: TRBV5-1; clone_size: NA; d_call: NA; cdr3_nt: TGCGCCAGCAGCTTGTCGGCGGGCCAAGAGACCCAGTACTTC; cdr3_aa: CASSLSAGQETQYF
j_call: TRBJ2-3; v_call: TRBV9; clone_size: NA; d_call: TRBD2; cdr3_nt: TGTGCCAGCAGCGTAGAGGCGGGAGCGACAGATACGCAGTATTTT; cdr3_aa: CASSVEAGATDTQYF
j_call: TRBJ2-1; v_call: TRBV6-5; clone_size: NA; d_call: NA; cdr3_nt: TGTGCCAGCAGTTATCTTTTTAGGGGGACCAATGAGCAGTTCTTC; cdr3_aa: CASSYLFRGTNEQFF
j_call: TRBJ2-2; v_call: TRBV3-1/TRBV3-2; clone_size: NA; d_call: NA; cdr3_nt: TGTGCCAGCAGCCAAGACTTTGCCGGGACATCCACCGGGGAGCTGTTTTTT; cdr3_aa: CASSQDFAGTSTGELFF
j_call: TRBJ2-4; v_call: TRBV7-2; clone_size: NA; d_call: TRBD2; cdr3_nt: TGTGCCAGCAGCGCATTTCAGGTTCGGGGGGACATTCAGTACTTC; cdr3_aa: CASSAFQVRGDIQYF
j_call: TRBJ2-7; v_call: TRBV27; clone_size: NA; d_call: TRBD1; cdr3_nt: TGTGCCAGCAGTCCAACCGGGACAGGTCACGAGCAGTACTTC; cdr3_aa: CASSPTGTGHEQYF
j_call: TRBJ1-2; v_call: TRBV11-1; clone_size: NA; d_call: NA; cdr3_nt: TGTGCCAGCAGCTTAGACACTAACTATGGCTACACCTTC; cdr3_aa: CASSLDTNYGYTF
j_call: TRBJ1-4; v_call: TRBV5-5; clone_size: NA; d_call: NA; cdr3_nt: TGTGCCAGCAGCCTAGCCCTTGGCGCAACTAATGAAAAACTGTTTTTT; cdr3_aa: CASSLALGATNEKLFF
j_call: TRBJ2-1; v_call: TRBV6-7; clone_size: NA; d_call: NA; cdr3_nt: TGTGCCAGCAGTCTCCGGGGGTTCTCCTACAATGAGCAGTTCTTC; cdr3_aa: CASSLRGFSYNEQFF
j_call: TRBJ2-1; v_call: TRBV6-6; clone_size: NA; d_call: TRBD1; cdr3_nt: TGTGCCAGCAGTCCTGGACAGGGCAATGAGCAGTTCTTC; cdr3_aa: CASSPGQGNEQFF
j_call: TRBJ2-5; v_call: TRBV11-3; clone_size: NA; d_call: TRBD2; cdr3_nt: TGTGCCAGCAGCATCGGACTAGGCCAAGAGACCCAGTACTTC; cdr3_aa: CASSIGLGQETQYF
j_call: TRBJ2-5; v_call: TRBV19; clone_size: NA; d_call: TRBD1; cdr3_nt: TGTGCCAGTAGTATGCCTCTCCGGACAGGGGGCACGGAGACCCAGTACTTC; cdr3_aa: CASSMPLRTGGTETQYF
j_call: TRBJ2-4; v_call: TRBV3-1/TRBV3-2; clone_size: NA; d_call: TRBD1; cdr3_nt: TGTGCCAGCAGCCAAGGAGGGGACAGAAACATTCAGTACTTC; cdr3_aa: CASSQGGDRNIQYF
j_call: TRBJ1-5; v_call: TRBV6-2/TRBV6-3; clone_size: NA; d_call: TRBD1; cdr3_nt: TGTGCCAGCAGTAATCTTCATCGGACAGGGGGGGTTAATCAGCCCCAGCATTTT; cdr3_aa: CASSNLHRTGGVNQPQHF
j_call: TRBJ2-7; v_call: TRBV7-9; clone_size: NA; d_call: NA; cdr3_nt: TGTGCCAGCAGCGCCGGACAGTTTAACCCTACCTACGAGCAGTACTTC; cdr3_aa: CASSAGQFNPTYEQYF
j_call: TRBJ2-1; v_call: TRBV10-3; clone_size: NA; d_call: NA; cdr3_nt: TGTGCCATCAGTGAGTCGAAATACAGTTGGAATGAGCAGTTCTTC; cdr3_aa: CAISESKYSWNEQFF
j_call: TRBJ2-1; v_call: TRBV4-1; clone_size: once; d_call: TRBD2; cdr3_nt: TGCGCCAGCAGCGACCAGACTAGCGGCTCCTACAATGAGCAGTTCTTC; cdr3_aa: CASSDQTSGSYNEQFF